This TCR beta chain was sequenced in a study of blood T cell repertoires in COVID-19. The CDR3 is 15 amino acids. Trimming took 6 bases from V and 2 from J, leaving 16 bases between them. Looked up from germline, CDR1 is MNHEY and CDR2 is SVGAGI. Methods used by the authors: Estimation of nucleated cell counts relied on the amplification of reference gene primers. Data came from immunoSEQ multiplex PCR; TCRdb stores just in-frame clones and leaves some out. Clone size and the V and J calls come from that table; the DNA yielded D and trimming. The sample holds some 130,000 clones, about 89% seen once. The specimen sequenced was peripheral blood. V usage is TRBV6-5 and J usage is TRBJ1-1; D gene unclear. This sequence originates from a man aged 50 or older with active or convalescent COVID-19. The CDR3 DNA is TGTGCCAGCAGGCAAACACTAAGTACAAACACTGAAGCTTTCTTT. This sequence encodes CASRQTLSTNTEAFF.